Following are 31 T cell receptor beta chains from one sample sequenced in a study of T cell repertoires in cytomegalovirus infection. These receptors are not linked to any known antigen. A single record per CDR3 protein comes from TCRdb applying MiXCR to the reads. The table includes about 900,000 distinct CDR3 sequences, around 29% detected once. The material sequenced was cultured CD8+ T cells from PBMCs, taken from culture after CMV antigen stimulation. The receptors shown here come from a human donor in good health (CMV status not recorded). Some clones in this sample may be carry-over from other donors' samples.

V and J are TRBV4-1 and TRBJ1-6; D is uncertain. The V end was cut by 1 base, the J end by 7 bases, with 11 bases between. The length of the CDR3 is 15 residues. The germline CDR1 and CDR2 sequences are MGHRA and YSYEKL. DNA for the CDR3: TGCGCCAGCAGCCAAGCAGGTGGAGCAAATTCACCCCTCCACTTT. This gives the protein CASSQAGGANSPLHF.

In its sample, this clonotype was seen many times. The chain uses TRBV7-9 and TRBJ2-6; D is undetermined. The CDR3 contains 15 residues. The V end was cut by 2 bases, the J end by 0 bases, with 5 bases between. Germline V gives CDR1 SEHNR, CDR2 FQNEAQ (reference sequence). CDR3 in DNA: TGTGCCAGCAGCTTACGAGTCTCTGGGGCCAACGTCCTGACTTTC. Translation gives CASSLRVSGANVLTF.

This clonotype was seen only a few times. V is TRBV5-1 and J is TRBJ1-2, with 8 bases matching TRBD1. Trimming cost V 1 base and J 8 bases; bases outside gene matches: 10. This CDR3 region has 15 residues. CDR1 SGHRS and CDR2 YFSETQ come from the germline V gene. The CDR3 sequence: CASSLQGQESRGYTF. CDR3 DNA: TGCGCCAGCAGCTTGCAGGGACAGGAGTCTCGGGGCTACACCTTC.

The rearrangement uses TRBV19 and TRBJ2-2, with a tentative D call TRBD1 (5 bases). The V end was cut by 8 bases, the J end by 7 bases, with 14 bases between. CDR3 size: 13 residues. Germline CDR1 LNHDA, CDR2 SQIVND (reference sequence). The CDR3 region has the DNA TGTGCCAGTGTGAAGGGGTTCGTCGGGGAGCTGTTTTTT. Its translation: CASVKGFVGELFF.

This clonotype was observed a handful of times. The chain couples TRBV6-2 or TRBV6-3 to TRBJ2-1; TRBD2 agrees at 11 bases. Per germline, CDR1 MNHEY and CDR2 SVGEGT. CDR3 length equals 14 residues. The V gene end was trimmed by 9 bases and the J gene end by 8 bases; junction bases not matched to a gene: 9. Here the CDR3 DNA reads TGTGCCAGTATAGCGGGGGGGCCCGGATATGAGCAGTTCTTC. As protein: CASIAGGPGYEQFF.

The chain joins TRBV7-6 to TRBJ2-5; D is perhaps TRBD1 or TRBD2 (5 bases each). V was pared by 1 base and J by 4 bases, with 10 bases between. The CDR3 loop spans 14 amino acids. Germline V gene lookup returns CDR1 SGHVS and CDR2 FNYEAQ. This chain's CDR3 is CASSLVYGGETQYF. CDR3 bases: TGTGCCAGCAGCTTAGTTTATGGGGGAGAGACCCAGTACTTC.

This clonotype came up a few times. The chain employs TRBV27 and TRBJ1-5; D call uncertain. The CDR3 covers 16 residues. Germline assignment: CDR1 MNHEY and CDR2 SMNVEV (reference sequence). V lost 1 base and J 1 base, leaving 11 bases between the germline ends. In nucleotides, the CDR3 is TGTGCCAGCAGTTTATTCGGCAGTTCAAGCAATCAGCCCCAGCATTTT. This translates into CASSLFGSSSNQPQHF.

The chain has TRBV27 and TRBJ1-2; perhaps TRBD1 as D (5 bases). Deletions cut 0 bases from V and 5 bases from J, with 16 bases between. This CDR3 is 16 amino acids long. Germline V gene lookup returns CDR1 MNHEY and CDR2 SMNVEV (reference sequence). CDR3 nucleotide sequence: TGTGCCAGCAGTTTATCGCCTCCAGGGTATGGTTATGGCTACACCTTC. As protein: CASSLSPPGYGYGYTF.

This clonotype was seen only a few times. As DNA, the CDR3 is TGTGCCAGCAGTTTAGCGCTAACAGTGACAGATACGCAGTATTTT. It specifies CASSLALTVTDTQYF. The V and J genes are TRBV12-3 or TRBV12-4 and TRBJ2-3; D unresolved. V lost 0 bases, J lost 3 bases, and 10 bases lay in between. The CDR3 has 15 amino acids.

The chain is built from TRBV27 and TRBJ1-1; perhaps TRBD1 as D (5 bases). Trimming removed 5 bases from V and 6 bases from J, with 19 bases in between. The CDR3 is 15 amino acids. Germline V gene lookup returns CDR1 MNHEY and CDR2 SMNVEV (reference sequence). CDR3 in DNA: TGTGCCAGCAGTACGGACACCTCGGAACAATCTGAAGCTTTCTTT. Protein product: CASSTDTSEQSEAFF.

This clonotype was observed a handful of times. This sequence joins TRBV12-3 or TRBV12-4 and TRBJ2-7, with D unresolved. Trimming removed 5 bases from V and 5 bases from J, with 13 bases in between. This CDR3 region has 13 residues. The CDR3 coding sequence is TGTGCCAGCAGTACTCAAAGATCCGACGAGCAGTACTTC. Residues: CASSTQRSDEQYF.

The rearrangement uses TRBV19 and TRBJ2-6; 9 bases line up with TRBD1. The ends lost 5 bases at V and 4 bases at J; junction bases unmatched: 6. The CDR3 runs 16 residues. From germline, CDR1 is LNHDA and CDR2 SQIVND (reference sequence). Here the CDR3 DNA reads TGTGCCAGTAGTGCCACAGGGGGCGCCGGGGCCAACGTCCTGACTTTC. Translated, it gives CASSATGGAGANVLTF.

The chain's CDR3 is CASSEGGFYEQYF. The CDR3 DNA is TGTGCCAGCAGTGAAGGAGGGTTCTACGAGCAGTACTTC. J is TRBJ2-7 and V is TRBV2; D is possibly TRBD2 (5 bases). CDR1 is SNHLY, CDR2 FYNNEI, per germline. This CDR3 has 13 residues. Deletions cut 1 base from V and 3 bases from J, with 7 bases between.

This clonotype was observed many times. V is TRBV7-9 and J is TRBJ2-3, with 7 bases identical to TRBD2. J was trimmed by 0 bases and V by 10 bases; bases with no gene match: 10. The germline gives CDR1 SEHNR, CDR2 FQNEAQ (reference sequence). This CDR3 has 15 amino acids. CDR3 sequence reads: CAIILGRGSTDTQYF. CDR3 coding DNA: TGTGCCATCATACTGGGGCGGGGGAGCACAGATACGCAGTATTTT.

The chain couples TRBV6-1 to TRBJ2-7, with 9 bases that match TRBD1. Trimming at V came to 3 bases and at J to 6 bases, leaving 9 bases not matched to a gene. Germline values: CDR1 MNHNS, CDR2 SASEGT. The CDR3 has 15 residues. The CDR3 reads CASSEADRGFAEQYV. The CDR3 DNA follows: TGTGCCAGCAGTGAGGCAGACAGGGGGTTCGCCGAGCAGTACGTC.

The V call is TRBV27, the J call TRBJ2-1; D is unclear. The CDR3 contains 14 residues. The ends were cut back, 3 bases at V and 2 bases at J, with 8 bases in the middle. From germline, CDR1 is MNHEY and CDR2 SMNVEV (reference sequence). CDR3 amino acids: CASSLALAYNEQFF. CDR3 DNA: TGTGCCAGCAGTTTGGCTCTGGCCTACAATGAGCAGTTCTTC.

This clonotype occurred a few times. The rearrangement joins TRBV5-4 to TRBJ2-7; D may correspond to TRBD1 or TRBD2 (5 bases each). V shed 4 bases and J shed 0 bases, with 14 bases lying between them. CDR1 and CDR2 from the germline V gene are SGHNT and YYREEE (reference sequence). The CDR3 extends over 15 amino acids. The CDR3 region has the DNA TGTGCCAGCAGCCCTTCGGGGCCGAGCTCCTACGAGCAGTACGTC. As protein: CASSPSGPSSYEQYV.

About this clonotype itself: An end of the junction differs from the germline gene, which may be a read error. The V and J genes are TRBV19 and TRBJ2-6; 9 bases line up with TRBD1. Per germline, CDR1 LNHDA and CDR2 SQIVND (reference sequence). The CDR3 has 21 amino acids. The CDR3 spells CVSSTGQGAPGASSGANVLTF. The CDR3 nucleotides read TGTGTCAGTAGTACGGGACAGGGAGCCCCTGGCGCAAGCTCTGGGGCCAACGTCCTGACTTTC.

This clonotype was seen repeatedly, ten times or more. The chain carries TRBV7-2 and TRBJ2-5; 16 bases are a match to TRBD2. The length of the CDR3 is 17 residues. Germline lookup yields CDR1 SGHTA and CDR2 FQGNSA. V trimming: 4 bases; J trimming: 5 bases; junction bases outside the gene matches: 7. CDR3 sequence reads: CASSSEGLAGGIETQYF. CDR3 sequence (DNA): TGTGCCAGCAGCTCAGAGGGACTAGCGGGGGGGATTGAGACCCAGTACTTC. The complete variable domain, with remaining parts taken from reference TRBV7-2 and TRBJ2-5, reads GAGVSQSPSNKVTEKGKDVELRCDPISGHTALYWYRQSLGQGLEFLIYFQGNSAPDKSGLPSDRFSAERTGGSVSTLTIQRTQQEDSAVYLCASSSEGLAGGIETQYFGPGTRLLVL.

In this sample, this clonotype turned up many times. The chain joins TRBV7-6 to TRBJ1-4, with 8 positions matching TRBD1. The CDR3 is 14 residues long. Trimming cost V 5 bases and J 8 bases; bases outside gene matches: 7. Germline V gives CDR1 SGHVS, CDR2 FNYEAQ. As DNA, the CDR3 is TGTGCCAGCAGCATTGGACAGGGCGGCGAAAAACTGTTTTTT. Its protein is CASSIGQGGEKLFF.

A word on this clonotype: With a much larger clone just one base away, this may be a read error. CDR3 coding DNA: TGTGCCAGCAGCCGGCGGACAGACAGTAACACTGAAGCTTTCTTT. It specifies CASSRRTDSNTEAFF. This chain uses TRBV7-6 with TRBJ1-1; D might be TRBD1 (6 bases). This CDR3 spans 15 amino acids. Trimming took off 5 bases at V and 2 bases at J, with 15 bases between the two ends. Germline lookup yields CDR1 SGHVS and CDR2 FNYEAQ.

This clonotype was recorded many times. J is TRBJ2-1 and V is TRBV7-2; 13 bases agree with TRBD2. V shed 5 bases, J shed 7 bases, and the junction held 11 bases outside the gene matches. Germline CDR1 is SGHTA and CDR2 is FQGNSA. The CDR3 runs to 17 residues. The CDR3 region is CASSPRLAGGPRNEQFF. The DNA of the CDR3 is TGTGCCAGCAGCCCCAGACTAGCGGGGGGCCCCCGGAATGAGCAGTTCTTC.

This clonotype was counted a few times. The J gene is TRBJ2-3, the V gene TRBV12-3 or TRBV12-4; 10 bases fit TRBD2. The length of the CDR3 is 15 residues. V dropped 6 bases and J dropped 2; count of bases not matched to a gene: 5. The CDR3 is CASSGLAEITDTQYF. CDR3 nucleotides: TGTGCCAGCAGCGGACTAGCGGAGATCACAGATACGCAGTATTTT.

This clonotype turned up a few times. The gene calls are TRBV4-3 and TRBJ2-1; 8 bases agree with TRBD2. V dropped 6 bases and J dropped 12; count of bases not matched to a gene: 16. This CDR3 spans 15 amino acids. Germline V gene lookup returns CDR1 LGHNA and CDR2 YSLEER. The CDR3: CASSPAGGLTMGQFF. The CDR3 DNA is TGCGCCAGCAGTCCTGCGGGGGGCCTTACAATGGGGCAGTTCTTC.

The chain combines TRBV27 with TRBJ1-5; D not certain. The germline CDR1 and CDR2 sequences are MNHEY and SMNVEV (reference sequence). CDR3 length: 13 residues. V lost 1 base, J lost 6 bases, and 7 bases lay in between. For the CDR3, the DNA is TGTGCCAGCAGTTTATATGGGGTTCAGCCCCAGCATTTT. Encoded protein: CASSLYGVQPQHF.

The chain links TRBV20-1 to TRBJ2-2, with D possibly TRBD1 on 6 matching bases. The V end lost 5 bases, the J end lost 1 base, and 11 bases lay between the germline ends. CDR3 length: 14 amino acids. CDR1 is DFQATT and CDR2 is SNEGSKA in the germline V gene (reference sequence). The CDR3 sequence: CSAHRDKNTGELFF. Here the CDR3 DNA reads TGCAGTGCTCACCGGGACAAGAACACCGGGGAGCTGTTTTTT.

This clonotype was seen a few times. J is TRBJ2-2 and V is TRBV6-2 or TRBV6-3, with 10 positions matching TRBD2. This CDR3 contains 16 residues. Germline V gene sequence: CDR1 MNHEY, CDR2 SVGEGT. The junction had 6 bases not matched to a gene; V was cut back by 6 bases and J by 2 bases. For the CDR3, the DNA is TGTGCCAGCAGACCTCTAGCGGGGGACAACACCGGGGAGCTGTTTTTT. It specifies CASRPLAGDNTGELFF.

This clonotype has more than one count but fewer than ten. CDR3 sequence reads: CSATASYVQGQINEKLFF. In DNA form, the CDR3 reads TGCAGTGCTACGGCCTCATACGTACAGGGACAGATTAATGAAAAACTGTTTTTT. The V gene is TRBV20-1, the J gene TRBJ1-4, with 7 bases fitting TRBD1. V shed 4 bases and J 4 bases; nucleotides not matched to a gene: 18. CDR3 length: 18 amino acids. CDR1 DFQATT and CDR2 SNEGSKA come from the germline V gene (reference sequence).

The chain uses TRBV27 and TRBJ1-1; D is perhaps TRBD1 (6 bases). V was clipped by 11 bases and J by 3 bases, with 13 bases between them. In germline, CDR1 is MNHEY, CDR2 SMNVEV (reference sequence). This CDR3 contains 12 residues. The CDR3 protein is CAGQREDTEAFF. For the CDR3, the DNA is TGTGCCGGACAGAGAGAGGACACTGAAGCTTTCTTT.

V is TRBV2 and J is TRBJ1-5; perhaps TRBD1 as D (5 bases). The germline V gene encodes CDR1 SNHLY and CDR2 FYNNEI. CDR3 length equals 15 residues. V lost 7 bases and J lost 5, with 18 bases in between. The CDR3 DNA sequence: TGTGCCAGCATCCCGAGGGAGGGACGAGATCAGCCCCAGCATTTT. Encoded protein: CASIPREGRDQPQHF.

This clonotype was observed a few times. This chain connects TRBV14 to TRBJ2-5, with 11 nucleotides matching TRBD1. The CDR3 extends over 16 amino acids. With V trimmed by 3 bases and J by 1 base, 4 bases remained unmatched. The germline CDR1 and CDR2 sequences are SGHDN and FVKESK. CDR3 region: CASSHRDRGIQETQYF. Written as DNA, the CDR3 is TGTGCCAGCAGCCATCGGGACAGGGGGATCCAAGAGACCCAGTACTTC.